The clone carrying this T cell receptor beta chain was recorded at least ten times. Antigen specificity is unknown. The data were obtained in a study of CD8+CD57+ T cells in acquired aplastic anemia. On the study more broadly: Sorted CD4+ and CD8+ cells gave an average of 3.2 ug of DNA. Points from the study as a whole: Some 30 was the count of CD8+ CDR3 sequences that patients shared with controls.

Patients chosen for sequencing had CD8+CD57+ cells that had expanded, as shown by flow cytometry. Every one of the patients had aplastic anemia (severe, acquired). Germline-derived CDR1 and CDR2 are MNHEY and SVGAGI. V lost 5 bases and J 2 bases, leaving 12 bases between the germline ends. The CDR3 consists of 14 residues. The TCR beta profiling, which covered VDJ combination and CDR3 sequence, was carried out using genomic DNA as the template. TCRdb reanalysed the reads using MiXCR and keeps one entry per CDR3 protein. The table includes 200,000 to 250,000 distinct CDR3 sequences, 47% detected once. J is TRBJ1-1 and V is TRBV6-5; a possible D gene is TRBD1 (6 bases). Sequencing used sorted CD4+, CD8+, or CD8+CD57+ T cells (not recorded which) from PBMCs. The TCR originated in a human donor with aplastic anemia. The CDR3, as DNA: TGTGCCAGCAGTACTCCGGGGGCCAACACTGAAGCTTTCTTT. This codes for CASSTPGANTEAFF.